This T cell receptor (beta chain) was identified during a study of cytomegalovirus exposure and HLA in healthy donors. Study results and caveats: There were over 150 TCR beta chains listed as cytomegalovirus-associated. The presence/absence work took it that sequencing depth was about the same across donors.

The PCR made use of 60 Vbeta and 13 Jbeta primers. Assay: immunoSEQ multiplex PCR; the TCRdb copy retains only in-frame clones and omits some. The sample includes about 110,000 clones, around three quarters of them seen just once. As for this clone: What it binds is not known.

CDR3 size: 12 residues. Trimming shortened V by 5 bases and J by 5 bases, and 9 bases separated the two germline ends. The germline V gene encodes CDR1 MDHEN and CDR2 SYDVKM. V and J are TRBV28 and TRBJ1-2; maybe TRBD1 (5 bases). Sequenced input: PBMCs. This receptor was obtained from a woman aged 25-40 years in good health and CMV-seronegative. The CDR3 loop reads CASSPQEYGYTF. For the CDR3, the DNA is TGTGCCAGCAGTCCACAGGAGTATGGCTACACCTTC.